This TCR beta chain is from a study of T cells of healthy individuals. The V gene's germline CDR1 is LGHNA and CDR2 YNFKEQ. The length of the CDR3 is 16 residues. Trimming at V came to 0 bases and at J to 8 bases, leaving 7 bases not matched to a gene. This clonotype was picked up a small number of times. TCRdb passed the 5' RACE reads through MiXCR, listing each CDR3 protein once. The sample consists of 55,000 to 65,000 distinct CDR3 sequences, about a sixth of them appearing once. The chain recombines TRBV4-2 with TRBJ2-1, with 10 bases that match TRBD2. This clonotype originated in a human donor in good health. The CDR3 loop reads CASSQDRTSGTYEQFF. The CDR3 bases are TGTGCCAGCAGCCAAGATCGCACTAGCGGGACGTATGAGCAGTTCTTC.